Shown below are 31 T cell receptor beta chains from a single sample sequenced in a study of T cell responses to AZD1222 COVID-19 vaccine. The data were produced by immunoSEQ multiplex PCR, yet TCRdb's version contains in-frame clones alone and is incomplete. This repertoire includes around 140,000 clones. Sequenced sample: peripheral blood. Receptors originate from an adult in good health.

The chain employs TRBV28 and TRBJ1-5; D uncertain. Trimming shortened V by 6 bases and J by 1 base, and 13 bases separated the two germline ends. CDR1 is MDHEN and CDR2 is SYDVKM in the germline V gene. CDR3 length equals 15 residues. The CDR3 region has the DNA TGTGCCAGCAGCCCCGGGAAGTCGAGCAATCAGCCCCAGCATTTT. It yields the protein CASSPGKSSNQPQHF.

This chain connects TRBV6-4 to TRBJ1-5; maybe TRBD1 (5 bases). Germline loops: CDR1 MRHNA, CDR2 SNTAGT. The V end lost 9 bases, the J end lost 2 bases, and 11 bases lay between the germline ends. This CDR3 has 13 amino acids. The CDR3 reads CARPVGGNQPQHF. CDR3 coding DNA: TGTGCCAGACCTGTGGGGGGCAATCAGCCCCAGCATTTT.

The rearrangement uses TRBV6-2 or TRBV6-3 and TRBJ2-1; D gene unclear. The CDR3 consists of 15 residues. The V end lost 5 bases, the J end lost 2 bases, and 13 bases lay between the germline ends. Germline V gene data show CDR1 as MNHEY and CDR2 as SVGEGT. The CDR3 DNA sequence: TGTGCCAGCAGTCTGTTCCTGACACCCTACAATGAGCAGTTCTTC. Its protein product is CASSLFLTPYNEQFF.

This rearrangement joins TRBV6-6 to TRBJ2-4, with D perhaps matching TRBD1 (6 bases). V was clipped by 4 bases and J by 7 bases, with 17 bases between them. Germline values: CDR1 MNHNY, CDR2 SVGAGI (reference sequence). This CDR3 comprises 15 residues. In DNA, the CDR3 is TGTGCCAGCAGTTCCACCTACCGGGACAACAACATTCAGTACTTC. Protein sequence: CASSSTYRDNNIQYF.

This chain connects TRBV9 to TRBJ2-5, with D maybe TRBD2 (5 bases). V was shortened by 0 bases and J by 7 bases, with 16 bases between the two germline ends. There are 15 residues in the CDR3. Per germline, CDR1 SGDLS and CDR2 YYNGEE. The CDR3 region has the DNA TGTGCCAGCAGCGTAGCTACGAGCGGTACGGGGACCCAGTACTTC. The encoded protein is CASSVATSGTGTQYF.

The V call is TRBV10-1, the J call TRBJ2-4; 9 positions match TRBD2. Looked up from germline, CDR1 is WNHNN and CDR2 is SYGVQD (reference sequence). This CDR3 is built from 19 residues. After removal of 9 bases from V and 0 bases from J, the junction contained 18 bases not matched to a gene. The CDR3 loop reads CASTISAGGPGLAKNIQYF. For the CDR3, the DNA is TGCGCCAGTACTATCTCCGCGGGGGGGCCAGGTTTAGCCAAAAACATTCAGTACTTC.

The genes are TRBV7-6 and TRBJ2-5; 7 nucleotides agree with TRBD2. The germline gives CDR1 SGHVS, CDR2 FNYEAQ. Unmatched junction bases numbered 3, after V lost 0 bases and J lost 5 bases. This CDR3 region has 14 residues. In DNA, the CDR3 is TGTGCCAGCAGCTTAGCGGGGGGAGGGGAGACCCAGTACTTC. Its translation: CASSLAGGGETQYF.

CDR3 sequence (DNA): TGTGCCAGCAGTGAGGGACAGGGTTTCGATCAGCCCCAGCATTTT. Its protein product is CASSEGQGFDQPQHF. This chain uses TRBV28 with TRBJ1-5, with 9 positions matching TRBD1. The length of the CDR3 is 15 residues. Per germline, CDR1 MDHEN and CDR2 SYDVKM. J gave up 5 bases and V 5 bases, and 7 bases lay outside the gene matches. The full variable domain, rest sourced from reference TRBV28 and TRBJ1-5, is DVKVTQSSRYLVKRTGEKVFLECVQDMDHENMFWYRQDPGLGLRLIYFSYDVKMKEKGDIPEGYSVSREKKERFSLILESASTNQTSMYLCASSEGQGFDQPQHFGDGTRLSIL.

Here the CDR3 reads CASFRDRGTDGYTF. CDR3 bases: TGCGCCAGCTTCCGGGACAGGGGTACGGATGGCTACACCTTC. The gene calls are TRBV5-1 and TRBJ1-2; TRBD1 matches 10 bases. Trimming at V came to 7 bases and at J to 6 bases, leaving 9 bases not matched to a gene. CDR3 size: 14 residues. In germline, CDR1 is SGHRS, CDR2 YFSETQ.

The chain links TRBV6-2 or TRBV6-3 to TRBJ2-7; 10 nucleotides match TRBD1. The J segment lost 2 bases and the V segment lost 6 bases, leaving 19 bases of the junction unmatched. This CDR3 is 19 amino acids long. Germline V gives CDR1 MNHEY, CDR2 SVGEGT. CDR3 residues: CASSHNRDRGIKGAYEQYF. CDR3 sequence (DNA): TGTGCCAGCAGCCACAACCGGGACAGGGGCATTAAAGGCGCCTACGAGCAGTACTTC.

This chain connects TRBV23-1 to TRBJ1-1; D is unclear. TRBV23-1 is designated an ORF whose function remains uncertain. The ends were cut back, 4 bases at V and 7 bases at J, with 10 bases in the middle. The CDR3 covers 12 residues. In DNA, the CDR3 is TGCGCCAGCAGTCGGATGTGGCATGAAGCTTTCTTT. It translates to CASSRMWHEAFF.

The V and J genes are TRBV5-1 and TRBJ2-3; D is undetermined. The V gene lost 4 bases and the J gene lost 0 bases, with 9 bases spanning the gap. The CDR3 contains 14 residues. The germline gives CDR1 SGHRS, CDR2 YFSETQ. This chain's CDR3 is CASSGGASTDTQYF. The CDR3 DNA reads TGCGCCAGCAGCGGCGGTGCTAGCACAGATACGCAGTATTTT.

This chain uses TRBV11-2 with TRBJ1-4; no firm D call. The CDR3 consists of 16 residues. The V end was cut by 3 bases, the J end by 0 bases, with 11 bases between. Germline-derived CDR1 and CDR2 are SGHAT and FQNNGV. Written as DNA, the CDR3 is TGTGCCAGCAGCTTCCCCGGACTGGCAACTAATGAAAAACTGTTTTTT. It specifies CASSFPGLATNEKLFF.

The chain is built from TRBV7-2 and TRBJ2-1; possibly TRBD2 for D (5 bases). CDR3 length equals 14 residues. The germline gives CDR1 SGHTA, CDR2 FQGNSA. Trimming removed 7 bases at V and 10 bases at J, with 20 bases between. DNA of the CDR3: TGTGCCAGCACCCCGAGTCTCCGGACGGGAGAGCAGTTCTTC. Encoded protein: CASTPSLRTGEQFF.

CDR3 region: CASSSQQGSNTEAFF. The CDR3 DNA is TGTGCCAGCAGCTCACAGCAGGGTTCAAACACTGAAGCTTTCTTT. This chain connects TRBV7-6 to TRBJ1-1; TRBD1 is a possible D gene (5 bases). The CDR3 has 15 residues. Germline CDR1 is SGHVS and CDR2 is FNYEAQ. Trimming removed 4 bases at V and 2 bases at J, with 14 bases between.

This chain joins TRBV2 and TRBJ1-6; weak D call: TRBD1 (5 bases). From germline, CDR1 is SNHLY and CDR2 FYNNEI. Trimming took off 6 bases at V and 6 bases at J, with 12 bases between the two ends. The CDR3 runs 14 residues. As DNA, the CDR3 is TGTGCCAGCAGACCCCGGGACCGTAATTCACCCCTCCACTTT. This gives the protein CASRPRDRNSPLHF.

The gene calls are TRBV6-1 and TRBJ1-6; D ambiguous. The germline V gene has CDR1 MNHNS and CDR2 SASEGT. V was cut by 0 bases and J by 7 bases, with 16 bases left in between. The CDR3 spans 17 residues. CDR3 amino acids: CASSEAVKGGLNSPLHF. The CDR3 nucleotides are TGTGCCAGCAGTGAAGCTGTGAAGGGAGGTTTGAATTCACCCCTCCACTTT.

The chain couples TRBV4-1 to TRBJ1-2; a weak D match, TRBD1 (5 bases). Germline V lookup: CDR1 MGHRA, CDR2 YSYEKL. Trimming took 1 base from V and 8 from J, leaving 14 bases between them. There are 14 residues in the CDR3. Here the CDR3 DNA reads TGCGCCAGCAGCCAAGTGGGGGAAGGGAGGGGCTACACCTTC. Translating it yields CASSQVGEGRGYTF.

The chain is built from TRBV19 and TRBJ1-5, with 8 bases lining up with TRBD1. The CDR3 runs to 14 residues. V lost 6 bases and J lost 2; bases outside the gene matches: 3. Germline CDR1 reads LNHDA; CDR2 reads SQIVND (reference sequence). The CDR3 DNA sequence: TGTGCCAGTAGCCAGACAGGGGGCAATCAGCCCCAGCATTTT. This translates into CASSQTGGNQPQHF.

The chain carries TRBV15 and TRBJ1-2; D call uncertain. The CDR3 has 13 amino acids. Germline loops: CDR1 LNHNV, CDR2 YYDKDF (reference sequence). Trimming shortened V by 2 bases and J by 7 bases, and 11 bases separated the two germline ends. The CDR3 DNA reads TGTGCCACCAGCAGACTCCAGGATGCTGGCTACACCTTC. This translates into CATSRLQDAGYTF.

The chain combines TRBV7-2 with TRBJ1-5, with 10 bases fitting TRBD1. Trimming removed 1 base from V and 2 bases from J; junction bases left unmatched: 5. The CDR3 has 17 amino acids. Per the germline V gene, CDR1 is SGHTA and CDR2 is FQGNSA. CDR3 nucleotides: TGTGCCAGCAGCTTAGAGAGGACAGGGGGTGGCAATCAGCCCCAGCATTTT. This gives the protein CASSLERTGGGNQPQHF.

The chain carries TRBV12-3 or TRBV12-4 and TRBJ1-5; 8 bases are shared with TRBD1. The CDR3 loop spans 13 amino acids. V shed 6 bases and J 6 bases; nucleotides not matched to a gene: 4. CDR3 loop: CASRATGVQPQHF. The CDR3 nucleotides are TGTGCCAGCAGGGCGACAGGGGTTCAGCCCCAGCATTTT.

The genes are TRBV2 and TRBJ1-1; 9 bases line up with TRBD1. The germline V gene has CDR1 SNHLY and CDR2 FYNNEI. The CDR3 contains 13 residues. With 6 bases clipped from V and 4 bases from J, the junction kept 3 bases outside the gene matches. The CDR3 DNA is TGTGCCAGCAGGGGACAGGGACGCACTGAAGCTTTCTTT. Residues: CASRGQGRTEAFF. Variable domain in full (rest from reference TRBV2 and TRBJ1-1): EPEVTQTPSHQVTQMGQEVILRCVPISNHLYFYWYRQILGQKVEFLVSFYNNEISEKSEIFDDQFSVERPDGSNFTLKIRSTKLEDSAMYFCASRGQGRTEAFFGQGTRLTVV.

This chain links TRBV7-2 with TRBJ1-6, with 9 nucleotides matching TRBD1. Looked up from germline, CDR1 is SGHTA and CDR2 is FQGNSA. The J segment lost 10 bases and the V segment lost 5 bases, leaving 12 bases of the junction unmatched. The CDR3 has 16 amino acids. The CDR3 nucleotides are TGTGCCAGCAGCCCACGGGGACAGGGATTTGGCTCACCCCTCCACTTT. Protein: CASSPRGQGFGSPLHF.

The V call is TRBV19, the J call TRBJ1-2, with 7 bases that match TRBD1. The junction had 13 bases not matched to a gene; V was cut back by 7 bases and J by 8 bases. This CDR3 is built from 14 residues. Germline lookup yields CDR1 LNHDA and CDR2 SQIVND (reference sequence). The CDR3 loop reads CASTPTGSTYGYTF. The DNA for the CDR3 is TGTGCCAGTACCCCGACAGGGTCTACTTACGGCTACACCTTC.

The chain links TRBV19 to TRBJ2-1, with 7 nucleotides matching TRBD2. V lost 3 bases and J lost 9; bases outside the gene matches: 8. CDR3 length equals 14 residues. Germline-derived CDR1 and CDR2 are LNHDA and SQIVND (reference sequence). CDR3 nucleotides: TGTGCCAGTAGTATCTCGGGGTGGGAGGGTGAGCAGTTCTTC. Protein sequence: CASSISGWEGEQFF.

The chain combines TRBV19 with TRBJ1-3, with no clear D. The germline V and J ends were trimmed by 4 bases and 0 bases, with 16 bases remaining between them. Germline V gene lookup returns CDR1 LNHDA and CDR2 SQIVND (reference sequence). This CDR3 has 17 amino acids. CDR3 in amino acids: CASSRDPSPNSGNTIYF. As DNA, the CDR3 is TGTGCCAGTAGTAGAGACCCCTCGCCGAACTCTGGAAACACCATATATTTT.

V is TRBV28 and J is TRBJ1-6; D uncertain. Germline loops: CDR1 MDHEN, CDR2 SYDVKM. The CDR3 is 13 residues long. V was cut by 6 bases and J by 14 bases, with 17 bases left in between. The CDR3 bases are TGTGCCAGCAGCTCTGCTATACTCGGTACCCTCCACTTT. Translation gives CASSSAILGTLHF.

V is TRBV30 and J is TRBJ2-4; the match to TRBD1 covers 9 bases. The CDR3 length is 15 residues. CDR1 is GTSNPN, CDR2 SVGIG, per germline (reference sequence). The V gene end was trimmed by 5 bases and the J gene end by 8 bases; junction bases not matched to a gene: 13. CDR3 sequence reads: CAWENIGQGPDIQYF. The CDR3 DNA follows: TGTGCCTGGGAGAACATAGGACAGGGGCCGGACATTCAGTACTTC.

This sequence joins TRBV7-2 and TRBJ1-1; a possible D gene is TRBD1 (5 bases). The CDR3 runs 13 residues. Germline CDR1 is SGHTA and CDR2 is FQGNSA. With 3 bases removed from V and 3 bases from J, the gap between germline ends came to 8 bases. CDR3 amino acids: CASSFGTYTEAFF. DNA for the CDR3: TGTGCCAGCAGCTTCGGGACGTACACTGAAGCTTTCTTT. Using reference TRBV7-2 and TRBJ1-1 for the parts outside the CDR3, the full variable domain is GAGVSQSPSNKVTEKGKDVELRCDPISGHTALYWYRQSLGQGLEFLIYFQGNSAPDKSGLPSDRFSAERTGGSVSTLTIQRTQQEDSAVYLCASSFGTYTEAFFGQGTRLTVV.

The rearrangement uses TRBV6-6 and TRBJ2-5; 7 nucleotides line up with TRBD1. The CDR3 is 15 amino acids. CDR1 and CDR2 from the germline V gene are MNHNY and SVGAGI (reference sequence). Trimming removed 6 bases from V and 4 bases from J; junction bases left unmatched: 11. The chain's CDR3 is CASRKTGTVGETQYF. The CDR3 nucleotides are TGTGCCAGCAGGAAAACCGGGACAGTGGGAGAGACCCAGTACTTC.